This T cell receptor (beta chain) emerged from a study of OX40 agonist ivuxolimab in advanced cancers. As for the study in general: Recorded diagnoses for dose-escalation patients were hepatocellular carcinoma, melanoma, renal cell or head and neck cancer. Partial response was recorded in three patients: one hepatocellular carcinoma and two cutaneous melanoma cases. Study conclusions and caveats: The expanded peripheral T cells' antigen specificity was not determined.

TCRdb keeps only in-frame clones here, not all; method: immunoSEQ multiplex PCR. The sample shows about 62,000 clones, around 85% of them seen only once. Only one count was recorded for this clone. Antigen: not known. With baseline, cycle 4 day 1, and cycle 7 day 1 as timepoints, blood was sampled. Germline values: CDR1 SGHNT, CDR2 YENEEA. The trim removed 5 bases at V and 7 bases at J, leaving 7 bases unmatched. The CDR3 contains 15 residues. This receptor was obtained from an adult with an advanced solid tumor such as melanoma, head and neck, liver or kidney cancer. The specimen was CD4+ or CD8+ T cells sorted from blood, collected in a trial of the OX40 agonist ivuxolimab. The chain carries TRBV11-3 and TRBJ2-2; 10 bases line up with TRBD1. The CDR3 here is CASSPRDRGGGELFF. The CDR3 DNA reads TGTGCCAGCAGCCCTCGGGACAGGGGAGGCGGGGAGCTGTTTTTT.